The rows below give T cell receptor beta chains drawn from one sample of a study of blood T cells in healthy people across ages. TCRdb reprocessed the 5' RACE reads via MiXCR and lists one record per CDR3 protein. The sample lists hundreds of thousands of distinct CDR3 sequences, roughly three fifths occurring once. The specimen was blood. These receptors came from a middle-aged man in good health. Both conserved end residues are part of each CDR3. The D gene is left open where the match is weak. Size tells how often a clone was seen (once, few, many) or the class of an expanded clone, and some rows leave it out.

J gene: TRBJ1-1
clone size: once
V gene: TRBV5-1
D gene: -
CDR3 protein: CASSTTDRNTEAFF
CDR3 DNA: TGCGCCAGCAGCACCACGGACAGGAACACTGAAGCTTTCTTT

J gene: TRBJ2-2
clone size: -
V gene: TRBV11-3
D gene: TRBD1
CDR3 protein: CASSLVLQGSTGELFF
CDR3 DNA: TGTGCCAGCAGCTTAGTTCTACAGGGGTCCACCGGGGAGCTGTTTTTT

J gene: TRBJ2-5
clone size: once
V gene: TRBV10-2
D gene: -
CDR3 protein: CASITVQETQYF
CDR3 DNA: TGCGCCAGCATCACGGTCCAAGAGACCCAGTACTTC

J gene: TRBJ1-5
clone size: -
V gene: TRBV20-1
D gene: TRBD1
CDR3 protein: CSAMEPEQGYQPQHF
CDR3 DNA: TGCAGTGCTATGGAACCCGAACAGGGGTATCAGCCCCAGCATTTT

J gene: TRBJ1-5
clone size: -
V gene: TRBV24-1
D gene: TRBD1
CDR3 protein: CATRGTGNQPQHF
CDR3 DNA: TGTGCCACCAGAGGGACAGGAAATCAGCCCCAGCATTTT

J gene: TRBJ1-2
clone size: -
V gene: TRBV25-1
D gene: -
CDR3 protein: CASSGMSGTAFNYGYTF
CDR3 DNA: TGTGCCAGCAGTGGGATGTCCGGGACGGCTTTTAACTATGGCTACACCTTC

J gene: TRBJ2-2
clone size: -
V gene: TRBV24-1
D gene: TRBD1
CDR3 protein: CATSDRQPWDRSNTGELFF
CDR3 DNA: TGTGCCACCAGTGATCGTCAACCTTGGGACAGATCGAACACCGGGGAGCTGTTTTTT

J gene: TRBJ2-3
clone size: few
V gene: TRBV6-4
D gene: TRBD2
CDR3 protein: CASSESGGTADTQYF
CDR3 DNA: TGTGCCAGCAGTGAATCGGGGGGAACGGCAGATACGCAGTATTTT

J gene: TRBJ1-6
clone size: few
V gene: TRBV20-1
D gene: TRBD1
CDR3 protein: CSARTGRNSPLHF
CDR3 DNA: TGCAGTGCCCGGACAGGGAGAAATTCACCCCTCCACTTT

J gene: TRBJ1-2
clone size: -
V gene: TRBV27
D gene: TRBD1
CDR3 protein: CASQRQGERKGYTF
CDR3 DNA: TGTGCCAGCCAGAGACAGGGGGAACGAAAAGGCTACACCTTC

J gene: TRBJ1-5
clone size: -
V gene: TRBV20-1
D gene: -
CDR3 protein: CSARAGDGRPQHF
CDR3 DNA: TGCAGTGCTAGAGCGGGGGATGGCCGTCCCCAGCATTTT

J gene: TRBJ2-1
clone size: -
V gene: TRBV5-1
D gene: -
CDR3 protein: CASSTGRESWNEQFF
CDR3 DNA: TGCGCCAGCAGCACCGGACGGGAGTCCTGGAATGAGCAGTTCTTC

J gene: TRBJ2-7
clone size: -
V gene: TRBV12-3/TRBV12-4
D gene: -
CDR3 protein: CASSLTRKNYEQYF
CDR3 DNA: TGTGCCAGCAGTCTTACCCGGAAAAACTACGAGCAGTACTTC

J gene: TRBJ2-1
clone size: once
V gene: TRBV20-1
D gene: TRBD2
CDR3 protein: CSAWRVRTSGNNEQFF
CDR3 DNA: TGCAGTGCTTGGAGGGTCCGGACTAGCGGGAACAATGAGCAGTTCTTC

J gene: TRBJ2-3
clone size: -
V gene: TRBV20-1
D gene: -
CDR3 protein: CSVGSLDDTQYF
CDR3 DNA: TGCAGTGTGGGGTCCCTCGATGATACGCAGTATTTT

J gene: TRBJ2-1
clone size: -
V gene: TRBV7-3
D gene: -
CDR3 protein: CATRDPKYNEQFF
CDR3 DNA: TGTGCCACCCGGGACCCAAAATACAATGAGCAGTTCTTC

J gene: TRBJ2-7
clone size: -
V gene: TRBV7-2
D gene: TRBD1
CDR3 protein: CASATPDRAHEQYF
CDR3 DNA: TGTGCCAGCGCAACTCCGGACAGGGCCCACGAGCAGTACTTC

J gene: TRBJ2-3
clone size: -
V gene: TRBV9
D gene: TRBD2
CDR3 protein: CASSVALAGGADTQYF
CDR3 DNA: TGTGCCAGCAGCGTAGCCCTAGCGGGAGGAGCAGATACGCAGTATTTT